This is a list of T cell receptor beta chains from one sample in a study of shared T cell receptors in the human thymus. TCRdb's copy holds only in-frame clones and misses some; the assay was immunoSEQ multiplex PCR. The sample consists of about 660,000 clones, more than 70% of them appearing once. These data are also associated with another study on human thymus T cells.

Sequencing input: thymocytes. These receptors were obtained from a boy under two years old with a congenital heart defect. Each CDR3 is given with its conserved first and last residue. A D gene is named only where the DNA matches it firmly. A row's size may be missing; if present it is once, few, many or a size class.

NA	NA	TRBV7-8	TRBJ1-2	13	CASSFKDRTGYTF	TGTGCCAGCAGCTTCAAGGACAGAACCGGCTACACCTTC
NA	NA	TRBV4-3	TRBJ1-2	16	CASSQGVERGNYGYTF	TGCGCCAGCAGCCAAGGGGTGGAACGGGGTAACTATGGCTACACCTTC
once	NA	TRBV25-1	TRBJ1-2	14	CASSDLTRDYGYTF	TGTGCCAGCAGTGACCTCACCAGGGATTATGGCTACACCTTC
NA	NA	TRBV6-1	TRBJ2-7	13	CASRRGASYEQYF	TGTGCCAGCCGACGGGGAGCCTCGTACGAGCAGTACTTC
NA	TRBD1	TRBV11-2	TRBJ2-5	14	CASSPGQAQETQYF	TGTGCCAGCAGCCCCGGACAGGCCCAAGAGACCCAGTACTTC
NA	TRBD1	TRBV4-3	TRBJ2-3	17	CASSQDRDRGHFGTQYF	TGCGCCAGCAGCCAAGATCGGGACAGGGGGCATTTTGGTACGCAGTATTTT
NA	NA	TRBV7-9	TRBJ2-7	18	CASSFGQRGQGPACEQYF	TGTGCCAGCAGCTTTGGTCAACGGGGTCAAGGTCCAGCGTGCGAGCAGTACTTC
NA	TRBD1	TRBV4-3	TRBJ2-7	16	CASSFYSGQGADEQYF	TGCGCCAGCAGTTTTTACTCGGGACAGGGGGCAGACGAGCAGTACTTC
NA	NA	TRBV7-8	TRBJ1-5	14	CASSPSEGNQPQHF	TGTGCCAGCAGCCCGTCAGAAGGCAATCAGCCCCAGCATTTT
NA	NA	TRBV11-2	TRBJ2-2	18	CASSPTGTGKTLSGELFF	TGTGCCAGCAGTCCCACAGGAACAGGGAAGACCCTCTCCGGGGAGCTGTTTTTT
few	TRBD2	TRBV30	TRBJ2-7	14	CAWSGAGALYEQYF	TGTGCCTGGAGTGGAGCGGGAGCGCTCTACGAGCAGTACTTC
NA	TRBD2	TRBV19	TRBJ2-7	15	CASSKDSGRSYEQYF	TGTGCCAGTAGTAAGGATAGCGGGAGATCCTACGAGCAGTACTTC
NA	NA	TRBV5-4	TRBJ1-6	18	CASSLVLVLSSYNSPLHF	TGTGCCAGCAGCCTGGTATTGGTACTAAGCTCCTATAATTCCCCCCTCCACTTT
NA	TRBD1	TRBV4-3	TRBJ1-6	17	CASSQDPIRQGRSPLHF	TGCGCCAGCAGCCAAGACCCTATTAGACAGGGGCGATCACCCCTCCACTTT
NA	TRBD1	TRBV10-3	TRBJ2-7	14	CAISARDRGLEQYF	TGTGCCATCAGTGCCCGGGACAGAGGTCTCGAGCAGTACTTC
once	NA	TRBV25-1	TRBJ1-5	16	CASGELGARNNQPQHF	TGTGCCAGCGGGGAGTTGGGGGCGCGGAACAATCAGCCCCAGCATTTT
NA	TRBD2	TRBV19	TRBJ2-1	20	CASSTNPGLAGSSSYNEQFF	TGTGCCAGTAGTACGAACCCGGGACTAGCGGGATCTTCCTCCTACAATGAGCAGTTCTTC
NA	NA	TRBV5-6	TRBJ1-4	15	CASSLERTENEKLFF	TGTGCCAGCAGCTTGGAACGGACAGAAAATGAAAAACTGTTTTTT
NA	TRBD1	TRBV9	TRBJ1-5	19	CASSIIVGTGGYSNQPQHF	TGTGCCAGCAGCATAATTGTTGGGACAGGGGGTTATAGCAATCAGCCCCAGCATTTT
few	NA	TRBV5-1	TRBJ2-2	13	CASSLQGSGELFF	TGCGCCAGCAGCTTACAGGGTAGCGGGGAGCTGTTTTTT
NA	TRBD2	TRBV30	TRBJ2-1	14	CAWETSGSCNEQFF	TGTGCCTGGGAAACTAGCGGGAGCTGCAATGAGCAGTTCTTC
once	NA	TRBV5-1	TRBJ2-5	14	CASSLTRYQETQYF	TGCGCCAGCAGCTTAACCAGGTACCAAGAGACCCAGTACTTC
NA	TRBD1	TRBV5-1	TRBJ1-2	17	CASSLSTRDRRNYGYTF	TGCGCCAGCAGCTTAAGTACCCGGGACAGGAGGAACTATGGCTACACCTTC
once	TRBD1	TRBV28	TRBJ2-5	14	CASSADRAQETQYF	TGTGCCAGCAGTGCGGACAGGGCCCAAGAGACCCAGTACTTC
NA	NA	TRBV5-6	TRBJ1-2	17	CASSSDVDKLKDYGYTF	TGTGCCAGTAGCTCAGATGTGGACAAGCTCAAAGACTATGGCTACACCTTC
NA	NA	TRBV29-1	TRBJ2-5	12	CSVPRGGETQYF	TGCAGCGTACCCAGGGGCGGAGAGACCCAGTACTTC
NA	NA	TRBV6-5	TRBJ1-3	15	CASFDRPSSGNTIYF	TGTGCCAGCTTCGACCGACCTAGCTCTGGAAACACCATATATTTT
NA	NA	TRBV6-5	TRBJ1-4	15	CASSPLPGANEKLFF	TGTGCCAGCAGCCCTCTGCCGGGAGCTAATGAAAAACTGTTTTTT
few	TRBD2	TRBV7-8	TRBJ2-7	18	CASSLATPQVRGTYEQYF	TGTGCCAGCAGCTTAGCCACACCCCAGGTGCGGGGGACCTACGAGCAGTACTTC
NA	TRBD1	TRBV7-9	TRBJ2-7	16	CASSLSRDRGTYEQYF	TGTGCCAGCAGCTTATCTCGTGACAGGGGTACCTACGAGCAGTACTTC
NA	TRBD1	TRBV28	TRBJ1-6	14	CASSGGQGASPLHF	TGTGCCAGCAGCGGAGGACAGGGAGCTTCACCCCTCCACTTT
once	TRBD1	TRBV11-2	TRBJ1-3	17	CASCKAGTGTSGNTIYF	TGTGCCAGCTGCAAAGCCGGGACAGGAACCTCTGGAAACACCATATATTTT
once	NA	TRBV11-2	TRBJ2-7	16	CASSFTGDKISYEQYF	TGTGCCAGCAGCTTCACAGGAGACAAAATCTCCTACGAGCAGTACTTC
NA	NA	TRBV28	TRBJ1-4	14	CASSSPRTKGKLFF	TGTGCCAGCAGTTCACCCCGAACGAAGGGGAAACTGTTTTTT
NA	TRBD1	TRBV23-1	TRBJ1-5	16	CASSPHVGQGCQPQHF	TGCGCCAGCAGTCCTCATGTGGGACAGGGGTGTCAGCCCCAGCATTTT
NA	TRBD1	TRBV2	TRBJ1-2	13	CARPDRENYGYTF	TGTGCCAGGCCAGACAGGGAGAACTATGGCTACACCTTC
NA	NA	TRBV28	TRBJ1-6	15	CASKDGGPYNSPLHF	TGTGCCAGCAAAGATGGGGGCCCTTATAATTCACCCCTCCACTTT
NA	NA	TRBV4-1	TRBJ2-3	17	CASSQDRTPEGTDTQYF	TGCGCCAGCAGCCAAGATAGAACCCCCGAAGGCACAGATACGCAGTATTTT
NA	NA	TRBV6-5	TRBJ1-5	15	CASSPSGRGNQPQHF	TGTGCCAGCAGCCCCTCGGGAAGGGGGAATCAGCCCCAGCATTTT
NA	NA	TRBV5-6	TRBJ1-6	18	CASSSLTVRAHYNSPLHF	TGTGCCAGCAGCTCTCTAACCGTTAGAGCGCATTATAATTCCCCCCTCCACTTT
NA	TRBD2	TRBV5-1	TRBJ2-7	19	CASSFYGSGGEIHTYEQYF	TGCGCCAGCAGCTTTTATGGTAGCGGGGGGGAAATTCACACCTACGAGCAGTACTTC
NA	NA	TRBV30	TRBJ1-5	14	CAWSVQRGWQPQHF	TGTGCCTGGAGTGTACAAAGGGGGTGGCAGCCCCAGCATTTT
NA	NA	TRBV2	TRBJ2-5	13	CASSVPGGETQYF	TGTGCCAGCAGTGTCCCAGGGGGGGAGACCCAGTACTTC
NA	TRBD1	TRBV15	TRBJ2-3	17	CATSRGLDRETTDTQYF	TGTGCCACCAGCAGAGGGTTGGACAGGGAGACCACAGATACGCAGTATTTT
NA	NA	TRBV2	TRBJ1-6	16	CASSDQGRGYNSPLHF	TGTGCCAGCAGTGACCAAGGCAGGGGATATAATTCCCCCCTCCACTTT
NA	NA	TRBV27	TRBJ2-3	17	CASSLSPGGAKTDTQYF	TGTGCCAGCAGTTTATCCCCAGGAGGGGCCAAGACAGATACGCAGTATTTT
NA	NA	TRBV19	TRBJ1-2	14	CASTPSATNYGYTF	TGTGCCAGTACCCCCAGCGCAACTAACTATGGCTACACCTTC
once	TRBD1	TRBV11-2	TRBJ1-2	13	CASSSERGDSISF	TGTGCCAGCAGCTCGGAACGTGGGGACAGCATTTCCTTC
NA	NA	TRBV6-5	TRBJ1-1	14	CASSYKSSRTEAFF	TGTGCCAGCAGTTACAAGTCATCGCGGACTGAAGCTTTCTTT
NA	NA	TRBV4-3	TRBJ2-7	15	CASSQDRVNSYEQYF	TGCGCCAGCAGCCAAGATCGGGTCAACTCCTACGAGCAGTACTTC
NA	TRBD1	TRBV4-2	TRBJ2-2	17	CASSQGTDRENTGELFF	TGTGCCAGCAGCCAAGGGACCGACAGGGAAAACACCGGGGAGCTGTTTTTT
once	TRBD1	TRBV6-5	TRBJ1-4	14	CASGWAQGGEKLFF	TGTGCCAGCGGTTGGGCGCAGGGGGGCGAAAAACTGTTTTTT
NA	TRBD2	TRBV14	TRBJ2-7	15	CASSQEGDYDGEQYF	TGTGCCAGCAGCCAAGAAGGGGACTACGATGGGGAGCAGTACTTC
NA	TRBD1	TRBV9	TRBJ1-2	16	CASSVGVGRGDRGYTF	TGTGCCAGCAGCGTAGGGGTGGGCAGGGGGGATCGCGGCTACACCTTC
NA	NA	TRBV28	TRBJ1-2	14	CASSFRTLARGYTF	TGTGCCAGCAGTTTCCGGACTCTAGCTCGAGGCTACACCTTC
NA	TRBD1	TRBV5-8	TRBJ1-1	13	CASRLDRGSEAFF	TGTGCCAGCAGGCTCGACAGGGGCTCTGAAGCTTTCTTT
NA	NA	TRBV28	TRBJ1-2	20	CASMRSRRVGELGANYGYTF	TGTGCCAGCATGAGGTCGAGGAGGGTAGGGGAGTTGGGAGCTAACTATGGCTACACCTTC
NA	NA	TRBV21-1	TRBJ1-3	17	CASSKGPGTGCGNTIYF	TGTGCCAGCAGCAAAGGCCCCGGGACAGGGTGTGGAAACACCATATATTTT
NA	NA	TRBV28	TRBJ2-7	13	CASSLRGGCEQYF	TGTGCCAGCAGTCTTAGGGGGGGCTGCGAGCAGTACTTC